The source of this T cell receptor (beta chain) is a study of blood T cell repertoires in COVID-19. The wider study: Samples representing acute and convalescent COVID-19 were sourced from the United States, Italy and Spain. Sources were T cells, B-cell-depleted T cells, or PBMCs; the material itself was cDNA or gDNA.

Germline CDR1 and CDR2: LGHDT and YNNKEL (reference sequence). With 9 bases clipped from V and 5 bases from J, the junction kept 14 bases outside the gene matches. The CDR3 length is 15 residues. Per the original methods: Reference gene primer amplification gave nucleated cell count estimates. TCRdb's table, derived via immunoSEQ multiplex PCR, lists solely in-frame clones and lacks some. V and J calls and clone size are those listed in that table; D and trimming were worked out from the DNA. The sample includes under 250,000 clones, about 79% of them seen just once. The chain joins TRBV3-1 (or the pseudogene TRBV3-2) to TRBJ1-1; 8 positions agree with TRBD1. The sample comprised peripheral blood. This receptor was obtained from a man between 50 and 59 years old with active or convalescent COVID-19. The CDR3 coding sequence is TGTGCCAGTGGCCATACGAGGACAGGGTTAACTGAAGCTTTCTTT. Protein product: CASGHTRTGLTEAFF.